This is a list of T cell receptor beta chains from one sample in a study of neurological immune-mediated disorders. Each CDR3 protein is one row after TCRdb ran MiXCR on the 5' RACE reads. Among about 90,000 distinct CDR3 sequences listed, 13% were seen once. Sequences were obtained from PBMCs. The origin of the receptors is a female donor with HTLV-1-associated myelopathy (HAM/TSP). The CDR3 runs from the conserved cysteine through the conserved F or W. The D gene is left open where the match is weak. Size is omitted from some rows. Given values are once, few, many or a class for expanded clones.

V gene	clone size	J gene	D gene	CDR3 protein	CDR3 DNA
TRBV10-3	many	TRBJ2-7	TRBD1	CATRDRGIEQYF	TGTGCCACCAGGGACAGGGGAATCGAGCAGTACTTC
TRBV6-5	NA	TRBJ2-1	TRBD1	CASSPPGTGYNEQFF	TGTGCCAGCAGTCCACCCGGGACAGGTTACAATGAGCAGTTCTTC
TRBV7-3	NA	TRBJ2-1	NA	CASSLQGSPYNEQFF	TGTGCCAGCAGCTTACAAGGGAGCCCCTACAATGAGCAGTTCTTC
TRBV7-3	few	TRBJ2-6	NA	CASSLKAGLIGANVLTF	TGTGCCAGCAGCCTTAAGGCTGGGTTAATCGGGGCCAACGTCCTGACTTTC
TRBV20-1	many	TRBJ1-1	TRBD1	CSASRGQTEAFF	TGCAGCGCCAGCAGGGGGCAAACTGAAGCTTTCTTT
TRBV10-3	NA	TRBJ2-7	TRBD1	CAISEPSRDRGYEQYF	TGTGCCATCAGTGAGCCGTCCCGGGACAGGGGGTACGAGCAGTACTTC
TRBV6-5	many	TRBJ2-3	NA	CASRSEGVADTQYF	TGTGCCAGCAGATCCGAGGGGGTAGCAGATACGCAGTATTTT
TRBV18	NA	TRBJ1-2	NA	CASSPGGNYGYTF	TGTGCCAGCTCACCTGGCGGGAACTATGGCTACACCTTC
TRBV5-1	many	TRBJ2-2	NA	CASRDTGHLLTGELFF	TGCGCCAGCAGGGACACCGGGCATCTATTAACCGGGGAGCTGTTTTTT
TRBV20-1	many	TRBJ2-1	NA	CSARDLGINEQFF	TGCAGTGCTAGAGATTTGGGTATCAATGAGCAGTTCTTC
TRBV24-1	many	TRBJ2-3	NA	CATSDGGGAPDTQYF	TGTGCCACCAGTGATGGGGGGGGCGCCCCAGATACGCAGTATTTT
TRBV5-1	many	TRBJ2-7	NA	CASSHTGSYEQYF	TGCGCCAGCAGCCATACAGGGTCCTACGAGCAGTACTTC
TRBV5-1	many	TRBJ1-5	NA	CASSLATSSQPQHF	TGCGCCAGCAGCTTGGCGACTTCGAGTCAGCCCCAGCATTTT
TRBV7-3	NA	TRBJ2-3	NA	CASSSRIDRGDTDTQYF	TGTGCCAGCAGCTCCAGGATTGACCGAGGGGACACAGATACGCAGTATTTT
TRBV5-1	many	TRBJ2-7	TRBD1	CASSLDRGIDEQYF	TGCGCCAGCAGCTTGGACAGGGGGATCGACGAGCAGTACTTC